Below are 19 T cell receptor beta chains sequenced from a single sample in a study of T cells in Graves' hyperthyroidism and ophthalmopathy. TCR beta CDR3 sequences were amplified from RNA transcripts. RT-PCR in the first round (using the HTBI primer set) targeted the TCR CDR3. MiXCR, applied by TCRdb to the multiplex PCR reads, yields one record per CDR3 protein. The repertoire consists of fewer than 600,000 distinct CDR3 sequences, with around 15% occurring once and the leading ten covering approximately 14%. The source material was blood. These TCRs come from a woman in her forties with Graves' hyperthyroidism.

In this sample, this clonotype turned up many times. CDR3: CASSTLLAGERDEQFF. The CDR3 bases are TGTGCCAGCAGTACGTTACTAGCGGGAGAGAGGGATGAGCAGTTCTTC. The genes are TRBV12-3 or TRBV12-4 and TRBJ2-1; 11 bases map to TRBD2. The V and J ends lost 5 bases and 8 bases, in that order; junction bases with no gene match: 11. There are 16 residues in the CDR3.

About this clonotype: A junction boundary mismatches the germline segment, possibly from a read error. The chain links TRBV2 to TRBJ2-7; D may be TRBD1 (6 bases). The CDR3 extends over 15 amino acids. The V gene's germline CDR1 is SNHLY and CDR2 FYNNEI. The CDR3 DNA is TGTGCCAGCAGCCCCATCCGACAGGCCTCCTACGAGCGGTACTTC. It translates to CASSPIRQASYERYF.

This clonotype was observed a handful of times. The chain carries TRBV24-1 and TRBJ2-3; TRBD2 matches 7 bases. V lost 6 bases to trimming and J lost 3 bases; unmatched junction nucleotides: 2. CDR1 and CDR2 (germline): KGHDR, SFDVKD. This CDR3 is built from 13 residues. The chain's CDR3 is CATSLGGTDTQYF. DNA for the CDR3: TGTGCCACCAGTCTCGGGGGGACAGATACGCAGTATTTT.

On this clonotype: The junction shows a germline mismatch at one end, possibly a read error. The chain is built from TRBV6-4 and TRBJ1-5; D gene ambiguous. The CDR3 spans 13 residues. Germline-derived CDR1 and CDR2 are MRHNA and SNTAGT. CDR3: CAISPTADQPQHF. The CDR3 DNA follows: TGTGCCATCAGTCCTACAGCGGATCAGCCCCAGCATTTT.

The V call is TRBV20-1, the J call TRBJ2-3, with D possibly TRBD1 on 6 matching bases. Trimming removed 5 bases at V and 0 bases at J, with 18 bases between. Germline V gives CDR1 DFQATT, CDR2 SNEGSKA (reference sequence). The CDR3 is 16 residues long. The CDR3 DNA reads as TGCAGTGCTCCCACCTGGACAGATACTAGCACAGATACGCAGTATTTT. This sequence encodes CSAPTWTDTSTDTQYF.

In its sample, this clonotype was seen many times. The rearrangement joins TRBV18 to TRBJ2-3, with D perhaps being TRBD1 or TRBD2 (5 bases each). Between the trimmed V and J ends, which lost 2 bases and 6 bases, there was a span of 12 bases. The CDR3 contains 14 residues. CDR1 and CDR2 (germline): KGHSH, LQKENI. The CDR3 here is CASSPGAGGDTQYF. CDR3 DNA sequence: TGTGCCAGCTCACCAGGGGCGGGCGGCGATACGCAGTATTTT.

This clonotype was picked up many times. The chain links TRBV18 to TRBJ2-3; D uncertain. Germline V lookup: CDR1 KGHSH, CDR2 LQKENI. This CDR3 spans 10 amino acids. Trimming took 10 bases from V and 2 from J, leaving 4 bases between them. Written as DNA, the CDR3 is TGTGCCATCAACACAGATACGCAGTATTTT. Residues: CAINTDTQYF.

This clonotype has a handful of counts. The chain is built from TRBV6-1 and TRBJ2-3; D remains ambiguous. V shed 6 bases and J shed 0 bases, with 7 bases lying between them. The CDR3 runs to 13 residues. From germline, CDR1 is MNHNS and CDR2 SASEGT. DNA of the CDR3: TGTGCCAGCAGGACGGATAGCACAGATACGCAGTATTTT. It translates to CASRTDSTDTQYF.

This clonotype was found a few times. The V gene is TRBV12-5, the J gene TRBJ2-2; unclear D gene. The CDR3 spans 11 residues. Germline V gene lookup returns CDR1 LGHNT and CDR2 FRNRAP. Between the trimmed V and J ends, which lost 8 bases and 9 bases, there was a span of 10 bases. This chain's CDR3 is CASSIGWELFF. The CDR3 region has the DNA TGTGCTAGTTCCATCGGGTGGGAGCTGTTTTTT.

This sequence joins TRBV19 and TRBJ2-1; TRBD2 might be the D (6 bases). Per the germline V gene, CDR1 is LNHDA and CDR2 is SQIVND (reference sequence). The CDR3 has 15 amino acids. Between the trimmed V and J ends, which lost 1 base and 3 bases, there was a span of 10 bases. This CDR3 is CASSIGGGNYNEQFF. The CDR3 DNA reads as TGTGCCAGTAGTATAGGAGGAGGGAACTACAATGAGCAGTTCTTC.

This clonotype was seen at least ten times. This rearrangement joins TRBV28 to TRBJ2-5, with D perhaps TRBD2 (5 bases). The CDR3 totals 14 residues. Germline assignment: CDR1 MDHEN and CDR2 SYDVKM. Trimming stripped 5 bases from V and 1 base from J, with 11 bases between. The CDR3 coding sequence is TGTGCCAGCAGTGGAGCGGATTCCCAAGAGACCCAGTACTTC. It codes for CASSGADSQETQYF.

The table lists this clonotype with many counts. The genes are TRBV12-3 or TRBV12-4 and TRBJ2-3; 7 nucleotides align to TRBD2. V trimming: 5 bases; J trimming: 11 bases; junction bases outside the gene matches: 4. The CDR3 contains 11 residues. The CDR3 spells CASSTSGEQYF. The CDR3 nucleotides read TGTGCCAGCAGTACAAGCGGGGAGCAGTATTTT.

This clonotype was found many times. The rearrangement uses TRBV7-2 and TRBJ2-7; 8 nucleotides line up with TRBD2. V trimming: 5 bases; J trimming: 0 bases; junction bases outside the gene matches: 15. The CDR3 has 18 amino acids. CDR1 is SGHTA, CDR2 FQGNSA, per germline. CDR3: CASSPSGGAAANSYEQYF. The CDR3 region has the DNA TGTGCCAGCAGCCCCAGCGGGGGAGCAGCGGCTAACTCCTACGAGCAGTACTTC. Together with reference TRBV7-2 and TRBJ2-7, the CDR3 gives the full variable domain: GAGVSQSPSNKVTEKGKDVELRCDPISGHTALYWYRQSLGQGLEFLIYFQGNSAPDKSGLPSDRFSAERTGGSVSTLTIQRTQQEDSAVYLCASSPSGGAAANSYEQYFGPGTRLTVT.

The table lists this clonotype with many counts. The CDR3 loop is CSARDGQGERETQYF. CDR3 bases: TGCAGTGCTAGAGATGGACAGGGGGAACGAGAGACCCAGTACTTC. This sequence joins TRBV20-1 and TRBJ2-5; 10 bases align to TRBD1. The V segment lost 0 bases and the J segment 4 bases; nucleotides outside the gene matches: 5. The germline V gene has CDR1 DFQATT and CDR2 SNEGSKA (reference sequence). This CDR3 is built from 15 residues.

This clonotype was seen a handful of times. The chain is built from TRBV11-2 and TRBJ2-5, with a possible D match to TRBD2 (6 bases). This CDR3 is 13 amino acids long. Germline V gives CDR1 SGHAT, CDR2 FQNNGV. For the CDR3, the DNA is TGTGCTACCGGGGCTAGCGTACAAGAGACCCAGTACTTC. It specifies CATGASVQETQYF.

The chain carries TRBV3-1 and TRBJ2-7; 9 nucleotides line up with TRBD2. From germline, CDR1 is LGHDT and CDR2 YNNKEL (reference sequence). With 3 bases clipped from V and 5 bases from J, the junction kept 5 bases outside the gene matches. CDR3 length equals 14 residues. Here the CDR3 reads CASSQAGGPNEQYF. As DNA, the CDR3 is TGTGCCAGCAGCCAGGCGGGAGGGCCGAACGAGCAGTACTTC.

This clonotype has a handful of counts. V and J are TRBV12-3 or TRBV12-4 and TRBJ1-5, with 8 nucleotides matching TRBD1. After removal of 7 bases from V and 7 bases from J, the junction contained 12 bases not matched to a gene. This CDR3 has 15 amino acids. The CDR3 protein is CASTKGQVMYQPQHF. CDR3 DNA: TGTGCCAGCACTAAGGGACAGGTAATGTACCAGCCCCAGCATTTT.

This clonotype was seen a handful of times. Compared with germline, one end of the junction differs, possibly owing to a read error. This sequence joins TRBV4-1 and TRBJ2-1, with D possibly matching TRBD2 (6 bases). Germline assignment: CDR1 MGHRA and CDR2 YSYEKL. This CDR3 is 16 amino acids long. CDR3 DNA: TGTGCCAGCAGCCAAGATTGGGCTAGCGCATACAATGAGCAGTTCTTC. Its translation: CASSQDWASAYNEQFF.

This clonotype was picked up a small number of times. The chain couples TRBV6-1 to TRBJ2-6, with D unclear. V dropped 2 bases and J dropped 2 bases, with 7 bases sitting between them. Germline CDR1 reads MNHNS; CDR2 reads SASEGT. CDR3 size: 15 residues. CDR3: CASSETWTGANVLTF. The CDR3 DNA follows: TGTGCCAGCAGTGAAACATGGACTGGGGCCAACGTCCTGACTTTC.